The 18 T cell receptor beta chains reported below all come from one sample, sequenced in a study of T cells in Graves' hyperthyroidism and ophthalmopathy. TCR beta CDR3 regions were amplified from RNA transcripts. HTBI primers were used for first-round RT-PCR of the TCR CDR3. TCRdb re-analysed the multiplex PCR reads in MiXCR, keeping a single row per CDR3 protein. This sample carries 200,000 or so distinct CDR3 sequences, roughly 17% of them seen once, and the ten largest clones take roughly 50%. Sequencing used blood. These receptors were obtained from a woman in her forties or fifties with Graves' hyperthyroidism.

This clonotype was detected ten times or more. The genes are TRBV20-1 and TRBJ2-7; D gene ambiguous. Trimming shortened V by 3 bases and J by 4 bases, and 13 bases separated the two germline ends. This CDR3 contains 13 residues. The germline V gene encodes CDR1 DFQATT and CDR2 SNEGSKA (reference sequence). The CDR3 loop is CSASWPRRYEQYF. In nucleotides, the CDR3 is TGCAGTGCTAGTTGGCCTAGACGGTACGAGCAGTACTTC.

This clonotype was detected only a few times. The CDR3 ends on some other residue instead of the conserved phenylalanine or tryptophan, so this is likely a read error. The CDR3 spells CASGGDTQPQHL. CDR3 coding DNA: TGTGCCAGCGGAGGGGACACCCAGCCCCAGCATCTT. V gene TRBV28 combines with J gene TRBJ1-5; weak D call: TRBD1 (6 bases). Trimming took off 8 bases at V and 7 bases at J, with 12 bases between the two ends. The germline CDR1 and CDR2 sequences are MDHEN and SYDVKM. The CDR3 consists of 12 residues.

This clonotype has a count of ten or more. The chain has TRBV4-2 and TRBJ2-3; unclear D gene. V was cut by 3 bases and J by 2 bases, with 6 bases left in between. Germline lookup yields CDR1 LGHNA and CDR2 YNFKEQ. The CDR3 extends over 13 amino acids. CDR3 DNA sequence: TGTGCCAGCAGCCAGGGGATCACAGATACGCAGTATTTT. As protein: CASSQGITDTQYF.

This clonotype was counted many times. The chain is built from TRBV15 and TRBJ1-6; no definite D call. The CDR3 contains 13 residues. Germline V gene lookup returns CDR1 LNHNV and CDR2 YYDKDF (reference sequence). V lost 5 bases and J lost 11, with 13 bases in between. Here the CDR3 DNA reads TGTGCCACCAGCCTCCAGAGGGTAGCACCCCTCCACTTT. This encodes CATSLQRVAPLHF.

The chain combines TRBV11-2 with TRBJ1-4; no firm D call. Germline V gene lookup returns CDR1 SGHAT and CDR2 FQNNGV. The CDR3 length is 19 residues. Trimming removed 1 base from V and 0 bases from J, with 18 bases in between. The CDR3 here is CASSLGTGSLWATNEKLFF. The CDR3 DNA reads TGTGCCAGCAGCTTAGGTACCGGGTCTCTGTGGGCAACTAATGAAAAACTGTTTTTT.

The chain uses TRBV29-1 and TRBJ1-2, with a weak D call TRBD1 (5 bases). The CDR3 loop spans 11 amino acids. The germline V gene has CDR1 SQVTM and CDR2 ANQGSEA. CDR3 residues: CSAGGNYGYTF. The DNA for the CDR3 is TGCAGTGCCGGGGGGAACTATGGCTACACCTTC.

This clonotype was observed at least ten times. This chain links TRBV7-9 with TRBJ2-7; 10 nucleotides align to TRBD2. The CDR3 is 16 amino acids. Germline V CDR1 and CDR2: SEHNR, FQNEAQ (reference sequence). V was pared by 5 bases and J by 3 bases, with 10 bases of the junction left unmatched. DNA for the CDR3: TGTGCCAGCAGCCCACCTTCTAGCGGGAGTTTCTACGAGCAGTACTTC. Translated, it gives CASSPPSSGSFYEQYF.

This clonotype was counted only a few times. The CDR3 DNA sequence: TGTGCCATCAGTGAGTCATCGGGCGCGGGTCATGAGCAGTTCTTC. Its translation is CAISESSGAGHEQFF. The rearrangement joins TRBV10-3 to TRBJ2-1; possible D gene TRBD2, 5 bases. Trimming took off 0 bases at V and 8 bases at J, with 14 bases between the two ends. CDR1 and CDR2 from the germline V gene are ENHRY and SYGVKD. The CDR3 totals 15 residues.

This clonotype has a count of ten or more. The J gene is TRBJ2-1, the V gene TRBV13; 7 positions agree with TRBD2. After removal of 4 bases from V and 0 bases from J, the junction contained 15 bases not matched to a gene. In germline, CDR1 is PRHDT, CDR2 FYEKMQ (reference sequence). CDR3 length: 19 amino acids. CDR3 sequence: CASSSQPPLAANSYNEQFF. CDR3 in DNA: TGTGCCAGCAGCTCACAGCCTCCCCTAGCGGCAAACTCCTACAATGAGCAGTTCTTC. The variable domain in full, with the rest retrieved from reference TRBV13 and TRBJ2-1, is AAGVIQSPRHLIKEKRETATLKCYPIPRHDTVYWYQQGPGQDPQFLISFYEKMQSDKGSIPDRFSAQQFSDYHSELNMSSLELGDSALYFCASSSQPPLAANSYNEQFFGPGTRLTVL.

This clonotype came up many times. The chain is built from TRBV27 and TRBJ2-7; 9 nucleotides match TRBD2. CDR1 and CDR2 from the germline V gene are MNHEY and SMNVEV (reference sequence). The V gene end was trimmed by 7 bases and the J gene end by 2 bases; junction bases not matched to a gene: 9. The CDR3 contains 15 residues. The CDR3 protein is CASTGSSGNPYEQYF. CDR3 DNA: TGTGCCAGCACCGGCTCTAGCGGGAACCCCTACGAGCAGTACTTC.

This clonotype was found many times. The rearrangement uses TRBV7-2 and TRBJ2-4, with a tentative D call TRBD1 (6 bases). Germline assignment: CDR1 SGHTA and CDR2 FQGNSA. This CDR3 has 14 amino acids. The ends were cut back, 5 bases at V and 1 base at J, with 9 bases in the middle. CDR3 amino acids: CASSPGEAKNIQYF. The CDR3 region has the DNA TGTGCCAGCAGCCCAGGGGAGGCCAAAAACATTCAGTACTTC. The full variable domain, its missing parts supplied by reference TRBV7-2 and TRBJ2-4, is GAGVSQSPSNKVTEKGKDVELRCDPISGHTALYWYRQSLGQGLEFLIYFQGNSAPDKSGLPSDRFSAERTGGSVSTLTIQRTQQEDSAVYLCASSPGEAKNIQYFGAGTRLSVL.

Many counts were recorded for this clonotype. This chain links TRBV5-1 with TRBJ1-1; 11 bases align to TRBD1. This CDR3 is built from 15 residues. After removal of 3 bases from V and 4 bases from J, the junction contained 5 bases not matched to a gene. Germline loops: CDR1 SGHRS, CDR2 YFSETQ. The CDR3 DNA is TGCGCCAGCAGCTCACCGGGACAGGGGGGCACTGAAGCTTTCTTT. As protein: CASSSPGQGGTEAFF.

The count of this clonotype is one. The rearrangement joins TRBV11-2 to TRBJ2-4; D is uncertain. This CDR3 has 12 amino acids. Trimming left V 3 bases short and J 8 bases short, with 8 bases between. Germline CDR1 is SGHAT and CDR2 is FQNNGV. The CDR3 nucleotides read TGTGCCAGCAGCTTGGGAAGGCACATTCAGTACTTC. It codes for CASSLGRHIQYF.

This clonotype was detected many times. V is TRBV27 and J is TRBJ1-6; 10 nucleotides align to TRBD1. Germline lookup yields CDR1 MNHEY and CDR2 SMNVEV (reference sequence). The CDR3 has 14 amino acids. V gave up 6 bases and J gave up 9 bases; unmatched junction bases: 5. The CDR3 coding sequence is TGTGCCAGCAGCCTGGGACAGGGGATTTCACCCCTCCACTTT. Protein sequence: CASSLGQGISPLHF.

The chain joins TRBV7-9 to TRBJ1-4; 8 nucleotides align to TRBD1. V shed 7 bases, J shed 8 bases, and the junction held 6 bases outside the gene matches. CDR3 length equals 13 residues. Germline CDR1 SEHNR, CDR2 FQNEAQ (reference sequence). The chain's CDR3 is CASNQGAGEKLFF. The CDR3 DNA reads TGTGCCAGCAACCAGGGGGCTGGGGAAAAACTGTTTTTT. Supplemented by reference TRBV7-9 and TRBJ1-4, the full variable domain reads DTGVSQNPRHKITKRGQNVTFRCDPISEHNRLYWYRQTLGQGPEFLTYFQNEAQLEKSRLLSDRFSAERPKGSFSTLEIQRTEQGDSAMYLCASNQGAGEKLFFGSGTQLSVL.

This clonotype was seen repeatedly, ten times or more. The chain's CDR3 is CASSQEEQYF. In DNA form, the CDR3 reads TGTGCCAGCAGTCAGGAGGAGCAGTACTTC. The chain couples TRBV6-1 to TRBJ2-7, with D hard to call. CDR1 is MNHNS and CDR2 is SASEGT in the germline V gene. Trimming took 5 bases from V and 7 from J, leaving 6 bases between them. The CDR3 totals 10 residues.

The chain carries TRBV2 and TRBJ2-4, with a possible D match to TRBD2 (6 bases). Looked up from germline, CDR1 is SNHLY and CDR2 is FYNNEI. Trimming shortened V by 7 bases and J by 9 bases, and 13 bases separated the two germline ends. The CDR3 is made up of 12 amino acids. In nucleotides, the CDR3 is TGTGCCAGCACTAAAGACGGGGGCATTCAGTACTTC. Residues: CASTKDGGIQYF.

V usage is TRBV11-1 and J usage is TRBJ2-1; perhaps TRBD2 as D (6 bases). Trimming pared 7 bases from V and 7 bases from J, leaving 14 bases between. Per germline, CDR1 SGHAT and CDR2 FQDESV (reference sequence). The CDR3 is made up of 13 amino acids. CDR3 sequence: CASTARGTNEQFF. CDR3 DNA: TGTGCCAGCACGGCACGGGGGACGAATGAGCAGTTCTTC.